The clone carrying this TCR beta chain was observed at least ten times. Its specificity is not known. The sample originates from a study of T cells in Graves' hyperthyroidism and ophthalmopathy. Study-wide findings and caveats: The model identified upcoming ophthalmopathy a median 6.5 months ahead of onset.

RNA transcripts provided the source from which TCR beta CDR3 regions were amplified. When the TCR CDR3 underwent first-round RT-PCR, the HTBI primer set was used. TCRdb passed the multiplex PCR reads through MiXCR, listing each CDR3 protein once. The table lists around 300,000 distinct CDR3 sequences, 13% to 15% of them singletons, with 30% to 35% in the top ten. V shed 5 bases and J 7 bases; nucleotides not matched to a gene: 16. CDR1 DFQATT and CDR2 SNEGSKA come from the germline V gene (reference sequence). The CDR3 is 15 residues long. The study collected blood at first hyperthyroidism diagnosis, before any ophthalmopathy symptoms arose.

The sequence was collected from a woman aged 45-65 years with Graves' hyperthyroidism that later progressed to Graves' ophthalmopathy. The chain is built from TRBV20-1 and TRBJ1-1; TRBD1 agrees at 7 bases. Sequencing used blood. The CDR3 sequence: CSAEGQPRGNDEAFF. DNA for the CDR3: TGCAGTGCTGAGGGACAGCCTCGGGGAAATGATGAAGCTTTCTTT.